The clone carrying this T cell receptor beta chain was counted many times. What it binds is not known. The time point: after preoperative PTX-NDP chemotherapy. Preoperative chemotherapy with paclitaxel-nedaplatin was given to patients before surgery. Germline values: CDR1 SGHTA, CDR2 FQGNSA. Deletions cut 1 base from V and 5 bases from J, with 8 bases between. This CDR3 has 13 residues. The data were obtained in a study of esophageal squamous cell carcinoma under preoperative chemotherapy. On the study more broadly: Both tumor-infiltrating lymphocytes and peripheral blood T cells had their TCR repertoires profiled. Study results and limitations: Clonal contraction, more than amplification, hit abundant clones after paclitaxel-nedaplatin.

Using its own MiXCR run on the PCR reads, TCRdb lists one record per CDR3 protein. The profile shows around 34,000 distinct CDR3 sequences, 52% of them singletons. The V and J genes are TRBV7-2 and TRBJ1-1; D not resolved. This specimen was taken from a patient given preoperative chemotherapy. The TCR comes from a human donor with esophageal squamous cell carcinoma. The donor label of this sample is uncertain. CDR3 nucleotides: TGTGCCAGCAGCTTAGTGACGGGGACTGAAGCTTTCTTT. Its translation is CASSLVTGTEAFF.